The 32 T cell receptor beta chains presented below share a single source sample, sequenced in a study of cytomegalovirus exposure and HLA in healthy donors. Produced via immunoSEQ multiplex PCR; TCRdb's table is partial and in-frame only. Of about 100,000 clones listed, 90% to 97% are singletons. What was sequenced was PBMCs. Every receptor here comes from a young woman in good health and CMV-seronegative.

The CDR3 bases are TGTGCCAGCAGCTTAGTCTATGAAGCTTTCTTT. Translation gives CASSLVYEAFF. This rearrangement joins TRBV7-2 to TRBJ1-1; D remains unclear. V shed 1 base and J shed 7 bases, with 4 bases lying between them. The CDR3 runs to 11 residues. CDR1 and CDR2 from the germline V gene are SGHTA and FQGNSA. The variable domain in full, completed from reference TRBV7-2 and TRBJ1-1, reads GAGVSQSPSNKVTEKGKDVELRCDPISGHTALYWYRQSLGQGLEFLIYFQGNSAPDKSGLPSDRFSAERTGGSVSTLTIQRTQQEDSAVYLCASSLVYEAFFGQGTRLTVV.

CDR3 sequence: CASSFGTGGEVIRGYTF. The CDR3 DNA reads as TGTGCCAGCAGTTTTGGGACAGGGGGCGAAGTGATACGTGGCTACACCTTC. The V and J genes are TRBV28 and TRBJ1-2, with 12 positions matching TRBD1. With V trimmed by 3 bases and J by 7 bases, 12 bases remained unmatched. In germline, CDR1 is MDHEN, CDR2 SYDVKM. CDR3 length: 17 amino acids.

CDR3 coding DNA: TGTGCCAGTAGAAGGACAGAGTATGGCTACACCTTC. It translates to CASRRTEYGYTF. The chain is built from TRBV19 and TRBJ1-2, with D possibly matching TRBD1 (6 bases). There are 12 residues in the CDR3. Germline CDR1 and CDR2: LNHDA and SQIVND (reference sequence). Trimming shortened V by 6 bases and J by 5 bases, and 10 bases separated the two germline ends.

CDR3 protein: CASTRPGQGALGPNEKLFF. CDR3 DNA sequence: TGCGCCAGCACCCGGCCGGGACAGGGGGCTTTAGGGCCGAATGAAAAACTGTTTTTT. The genes are TRBV5-1 and TRBJ1-4, with 12 bases matching TRBD1. Germline lookup yields CDR1 SGHRS and CDR2 YFSETQ. V trimming: 6 bases; J trimming: 5 bases; junction bases outside the gene matches: 17. The CDR3 is 19 amino acids.

The chain is built from TRBV6-5 and TRBJ2-7; a weak D match, TRBD2 (6 bases). Trimming removed 0 bases at V and 0 bases at J, with 6 bases between. Per the germline V gene, CDR1 is MNHEY and CDR2 is SVGAGI. The length of the CDR3 is 14 residues. CDR3 region: CASSYSGGSYEQYF. The DNA for the CDR3 is TGTGCCAGCAGTTACTCGGGGGGCTCCTACGAGCAGTACTTC.

This clone appeared a single time. This rearrangement joins TRBV5-1 to TRBJ2-3, with D unresolved. Germline V lookup: CDR1 SGHRS, CDR2 YFSETQ. The CDR3 length is 15 residues. Trimming took 0 bases from V and 0 from J, leaving 8 bases between them. CDR3 loop: CASSLAVLSTDTQYF. CDR3 sequence (DNA): TGCGCCAGCAGCTTGGCGGTTCTTAGCACAGATACGCAGTATTTT.

The chain combines TRBV4-2 with TRBJ1-2; no clear D gene. With 1 base removed from V and 4 bases from J, the gap between germline ends came to 7 bases. This CDR3 contains 13 residues. The germline gives CDR1 LGHNA, CDR2 YNFKEQ. The CDR3: CASSQATFYGYTF. CDR3 coding DNA: TGTGCCAGCAGCCAAGCGACATTCTATGGCTACACCTTC.

V gene TRBV29-1 combines with J gene TRBJ2-7; 9 nucleotides match TRBD1. V lost 6 bases to trimming and J lost 6 bases; unmatched junction nucleotides: 12. Looked up from germline, CDR1 is SQVTM and CDR2 is ANQGSEA. The CDR3 contains 14 residues. In DNA form, the CDR3 reads TGCAGCGTCGGGACAGGGACGGTCCTGGGCGAGCAGTACTTC. This encodes CSVGTGTVLGEQYF.

J is TRBJ1-2 and V is TRBV6-6; 7 bases line up with TRBD1. Germline CDR1 and CDR2: MNHNY and SVGAGI (reference sequence). The V gene end was trimmed by 5 bases and the J gene end by 3 bases; junction bases not matched to a gene: 3. The CDR3 runs 13 residues. CDR3 DNA: TGTGCCAGCAGTCCTGGGACAGACTATGGCTACACCTTC. Residues: CASSPGTDYGYTF.

This clone was detected once. The chain uses TRBV5-1 and TRBJ2-1, with D maybe TRBD2 (6 bases). CDR3 length equals 16 residues. V was shortened by 0 bases and J by 5 bases, with 15 bases between the two germline ends. Germline assignment: CDR1 SGHRS and CDR2 YFSETQ. The CDR3 coding sequence is TGCGCCAGCAGCTTGGCCCAGGAGGGAAAAAACAATGAGCAGTTCTTC. Translated: CASSLAQEGKNNEQFF.

The chain combines TRBV7-3 with TRBJ2-1; perhaps TRBD2 as D (6 bases). Germline V lookup: CDR1 SGHTA, CDR2 FQGTGA. The V end lost 0 bases, the J end lost 0 bases, and 6 bases lay between the germline ends. This CDR3 region has 15 residues. The CDR3 region has the DNA TGTGCCAGCAGCTTAACGGGGGGCTCCTACAATGAGCAGTTCTTC. This encodes CASSLTGGSYNEQFF. Supplemented by reference TRBV7-3 and TRBJ2-1, the full variable domain reads GAGVSQTPSNKVTEKGKYVELRCDPISGHTALYWYRQSLGQGPEFLIYFQGTGAADDSGLPNDRFFAVRPEGSVSTLKIQRTERGDSAVYLCASSLTGGSYNEQFFGPGTRLTVL.

This chain joins TRBV6-6 and TRBJ2-1; 8 nucleotides match TRBD2. This CDR3 spans 15 amino acids. V dropped 8 bases and J dropped 5; count of bases not matched to a gene: 11. The germline V gene has CDR1 MNHNY and CDR2 SVGAGI (reference sequence). CDR3 bases: TGTGCCAGCCGCCGGGCCCCAGCGGGGGACAATGAGCAGTTCTTC. This gives the protein CASRRAPAGDNEQFF.

J is TRBJ1-5 and V is TRBV6-1; tentative D call: TRBD1 (5 bases). The V end lost 8 bases, the J end lost 7 bases, and 15 bases lay between the germline ends. The CDR3 is 13 amino acids. Per germline, CDR1 MNHNS and CDR2 SASEGT. CDR3 amino acids: CASSPAGPQPQHF. The CDR3 coding sequence is TGTGCCAGCTCCCCAGCGGGGCCCCAGCCCCAGCATTTT.

The chain combines TRBV9 with TRBJ2-2; 10 bases are shared with TRBD1. The length of the CDR3 is 16 residues. Germline V gene lookup returns CDR1 SGDLS and CDR2 YYNGEE. The junction had 8 bases not matched to a gene; V was cut back by 3 bases and J by 6 bases. The CDR3 DNA reads as TGTGCCAGCAGCGCTACCGGGACAGGGGAATCCGGGGAGCTGTTTTTT. Amino acid sequence: CASSATGTGESGELFF.

The rearrangement uses TRBV18 and TRBJ1-1; D is possibly TRBD1 (5 bases). Trimming left V 0 bases short and J 1 base short, with 9 bases between. Germline V CDR1 and CDR2: KGHSH, LQKENI. This CDR3 contains 15 residues. The CDR3 region is CASSPPRDPNTEAFF. The CDR3 coding sequence is TGTGCCAGCTCACCACCCAGGGATCCGAACACTGAAGCTTTCTTT.

This clone was seen only once. The chain employs TRBV18 and TRBJ2-1; possibly TRBD2 for D (5 bases). Germline CDR1 KGHSH, CDR2 LQKENI. The CDR3 has 13 residues. With 3 bases removed from V and 3 bases from J, the gap between germline ends came to 6 bases. DNA of the CDR3: TGTGCCAGCTCACCCGACTACTACAATGAGCAGTTCTTC. This sequence encodes CASSPDYYNEQFF. Drawing the rest from reference TRBV18 and TRBJ2-1, the complete variable domain is NAGVMQNPRHLVRRRGQEARLRCSPMKGHSHVYWYRQLPEEGLKFMVYLQKENIIDESGMPKERFSAEFPKEGPSILRIQQVVRGDSAAYFCASSPDYYNEQFFGPGTRLTVL.

This chain joins TRBV6-1 and TRBJ2-2; TRBD1 matches 7 bases. The ends lost 4 bases at V and 3 bases at J; junction bases unmatched: 2. The CDR3 is 14 residues long. Germline lookup yields CDR1 MNHNS and CDR2 SASEGT. The CDR3 loop reads CASSVRGHTGELFF. CDR3 sequence (DNA): TGTGCCAGCAGTGTTAGGGGGCACACCGGGGAGCTGTTTTTT.

The chain joins TRBV19 to TRBJ1-4; D not resolved. V was shortened by 5 bases and J by 3 bases, with 10 bases between the two germline ends. Per germline, CDR1 LNHDA and CDR2 SQIVND (reference sequence). The CDR3 runs 14 residues. The CDR3 bases are TGTGCCAGTAGTCCGGGTGGGTCTAATGAAAAACTGTTTTTT. It encodes CASSPGGSNEKLFF.

This chain joins TRBV5-6 and TRBJ2-3; D remains unclear. This CDR3 is 13 amino acids long. CDR1 SGHDT and CDR2 YYEEEE come from the germline V gene. V was trimmed by 2 bases and J by 4 bases, leaving 8 bases between them. This chain's CDR3 is CASSLYMADTQYF. CDR3 bases: TGTGCCAGCAGCTTATACATGGCAGATACGCAGTATTTT.

The chain has TRBV11-2 and TRBJ1-2; weak D call: TRBD1 (5 bases). The CDR3 is 15 amino acids. Germline V lookup: CDR1 SGHAT, CDR2 FQNNGV. The V and J ends lost 5 bases and 0 bases respectively, with 13 bases between them. The CDR3 DNA reads TGTGCCAGCAGCATATACAGGACGCCTAACTATGGCTACACCTTC. This translates into CASSIYRTPNYGYTF.

The rearrangement links TRBV5-1 to TRBJ2-3, with D perhaps TRBD1 (5 bases). Trimming stripped 4 bases from V and 0 bases from J, with 12 bases between. The CDR3 length is 15 residues. Germline V gene lookup returns CDR1 SGHRS and CDR2 YFSETQ. CDR3 sequence reads: CASSKDSSSTDTQYF. DNA of the CDR3: TGCGCCAGCAGCAAAGACAGTTCCAGCACAGATACGCAGTATTTT.

The table lists this clone with a count of one. The chain carries TRBV14 and TRBJ1-1; D is unresolved. Germline loops: CDR1 SGHDN, CDR2 FVKESK. This CDR3 region has 11 residues. V lost 5 bases, J lost 8 bases, and 9 bases lay in between. The CDR3 protein is CASSAYTEAFF. For the CDR3, the DNA is TGTGCCAGCAGCGCCTATACCGAAGCTTTCTTT.

The CDR3 region is CASSLQASTDTQYF. The CDR3 coding sequence is TGTGCCAGCAGCTTGCAGGCTAGCACAGATACGCAGTATTTT. This chain links TRBV5-5 with TRBJ2-3; D is undetermined. The V end lost 1 base, the J end lost 0 bases, and 6 bases lay between the germline ends. This CDR3 is built from 14 residues. The germline V gene has CDR1 SGHKS and CDR2 YYEKEE (reference sequence). Based on the CDR3 plus reference TRBV5-5 and TRBJ2-3, the full variable domain is DAGVTQSPTHLIKTRGQQVTLRCSPISGHKSVSWYQQVLGQGPQFIFQYYEKEERGRGNFPDRFSARQFPNYSSELNVNALLLGDSALYLCASSLQASTDTQYFGPGTRLTVL.

The chain is built from TRBV28 and TRBJ2-2, with TRBD2 matching 8 bases. Germline CDR1 reads MDHEN; CDR2 reads SYDVKM. The CDR3 has 15 amino acids. The junction had 3 bases not matched to a gene; V was cut back by 2 bases and J by 4 bases. The CDR3 reads CASSLGLALTGELFF. The CDR3 DNA is TGTGCCAGCAGTTTAGGACTAGCTCTCACCGGGGAGCTGTTTTTT.

The chain is built from TRBV5-4 and TRBJ2-4; 8 positions agree with TRBD2. Trimming cost V 3 bases and J 0 bases; bases outside gene matches: 5. The germline gives CDR1 SGHNT, CDR2 YYREEE (reference sequence). This CDR3 has 16 residues. Written as DNA, the CDR3 is TGTGCCAGCAGCTCTACCGGGGGGGTAGCCAAAAACATTCAGTACTTC. Protein product: CASSSTGGVAKNIQYF. The variable domain in full, with the rest retrieved from reference TRBV5-4 and TRBJ2-4, is ETGVTQSPTHLIKTRGQQVTLRCSSQSGHNTVSWYQQALGQGPQFIFQYYREEENGRGNFPPRFSGLQFPNYSSELNVNALELDDSALYLCASSSTGGVAKNIQYFGAGTRLSVL.

The rearrangement uses TRBV7-3 and TRBJ2-3; D is ambiguous. Germline V CDR1 and CDR2: SGHTA, FQGTGA. Trimming left V 0 bases short and J 0 bases short, with 19 bases between. This CDR3 has 19 residues. The CDR3 DNA reads TGTGCCAGCAGCTTAACAACGTCAAACCCCCGCACTAGCACAGATACGCAGTATTTT. It codes for CASSLTTSNPRTSTDTQYF.

This chain links TRBV7-2 with TRBJ1-5; TRBD1 might be the D (5 bases). Looked up from germline, CDR1 is SGHTA and CDR2 is FQGNSA. This CDR3 spans 13 amino acids. V lost 6 bases and J 5 bases, leaving 11 bases between the germline ends. The DNA of the CDR3 is TGTGCCAGCAGTGGACAAGGTTATCAGCCCCAGCATTTT. Amino acids: CASSGQGYQPQHF. The variable domain in full, completed from reference TRBV7-2 and TRBJ1-5, reads GAGVSQSPSNKVTEKGKDVELRCDPISGHTALYWYRQSLGQGLEFLIYFQGNSAPDKSGLPSDRFSAERTGGSVSTLTIQRTQQEDSAVYLCASSGQGYQPQHFGDGTRLSIL.

The chain couples TRBV6-5 to TRBJ2-1, with TRBD2 matching over 12 bases. The CDR3 extends over 15 amino acids. J lost 4 bases, V lost 6 bases, and 4 bases had no gene match. CDR1 MNHEY and CDR2 SVGAGI come from the germline V gene. The CDR3 DNA reads as TGTGCCAGCAGCCCGACTAGCGGGGGATACAATGAGCAGTTCTTC. Translation: CASSPTSGGYNEQFF.

The V and J genes are TRBV4-2 and TRBJ2-5, with 11 bases that match TRBD2. The CDR3 sequence is 15 residues long. The V segment lost 6 bases and the J segment 2 bases; nucleotides outside the gene matches: 5. The germline gives CDR1 LGHNA, CDR2 YNFKEQ. The CDR3, as DNA: TGTGCCAGCAGGTCCCTAGCGGGGGGTCAAGAGACCCAGTACTTC. The encoded protein is CASRSLAGGQETQYF.

The rearrangement uses TRBV30 and TRBJ1-1; D gene unclear. Trimming removed 6 bases at V and 6 bases at J, with 14 bases between. The CDR3 has 12 residues. Germline values: CDR1 GTSNPN, CDR2 SVGIG (reference sequence). CDR3 sequence reads: CACNMLRAEAFF. Here the CDR3 DNA reads TGTGCCTGCAATATGCTGAGGGCTGAAGCTTTCTTT.

The J gene is TRBJ1-2, the V gene TRBV28, with D unclear. Trimming removed 2 bases from V and 8 bases from J, with 18 bases in between. CDR1 and CDR2 (germline): MDHEN, SYDVKM. The CDR3 runs to 15 residues. In DNA form, the CDR3 reads TGTGCCAGCAGTTTAGTTCCCTCTCTGGGCCGGGGCTACACCTTC. Residues: CASSLVPSLGRGYTF.

The rearrangement links TRBV4-3 to TRBJ2-3; maybe TRBD1 (6 bases). This CDR3 region has 15 residues. Germline V gene lookup returns CDR1 LGHNA and CDR2 YSLEER. Trimming took 0 bases from V and 2 from J, leaving 9 bases between them. CDR3 loop: CASSQDRTATDTQYF. The DNA of the CDR3 is TGCGCCAGCAGCCAAGACCGGACAGCCACAGATACGCAGTATTTT.